This entry describes one T cell receptor (beta chain). This sample was taken from a study of blood T cell repertoires in COVID-19. The V gene lost 5 bases and the J gene lost 1 base, with 10 bases spanning the gap. This CDR3 has 14 residues. Germline CDR1 and CDR2: SGHDT and YYEEEE. In the authors' methods: It was from reference gene primer amplification that nucleated cell counts were estimated. Libraries were prepared by immunoSEQ multiplex PCR; TCRdb keeps only in-frame clonotypes and omits some of them. V and J calls and clone size are those listed in that table; D and trimming were worked out from the DNA. The sample includes over 200,000 clones, 70% to 90% of them seen just once. In assigning cohorts, the study relied on participant-reported clinical history. Donors in Cohort 3 counted as recovered after two negative PCRs, clearance, or symptom resolution.

The V and J genes are TRBV5-6 and TRBJ1-5; D is undetermined. The origin of this receptor is a middle-aged man who had recovered from COVID-19. The sample was PBMCs or T cells enriched from blood (not recorded which). CDR3 residues: CASSPIISNQPQHF. The CDR3 nucleotides read TGTGCCAGCAGTCCTATTATCAGCAATCAGCCCCAGCATTTT.